This TCR beta chain came from a study of blood T cell repertoires in COVID-19 (dated by TCRdb to between 2020 and 2021). At the level of the whole study: Samples covering the acute and convalescent phases of COVID-19 were provided by collaborators in the United States, Italy and Spain. Where available, HLA class I and class II types were obtained from metadata supplied by the sample provider rather than from assay-based typing. Samples came from the ongoing ImmuneRACE study (first 160 participants) plus 1,254 subjects from 6 global collaborators. The material from the prospective study consisted of cDNA or gDNA derived from T cells, B-cell-depleted T cells, or PBMCs. Sample metadata almost always included a de-identified subject ID, COVID-19 status, age in years and sex. The repertoires were released in a freely available public database meant as a resource for research on the immune response to SARS-CoV-2. The dataset comprised deeply sampled blood TCRbeta repertoires from subjects exposed to, actively infected with, or recovered from COVID-19.

A note on this clone: The antigen this receptor binds is unknown. No base quality values were provided; no much bigger clone lies one nucleotide off.

In Seattle, one collaborating source enrolled patients while the infection was active and tracked those patients longitudinally over the course of disease. Collaborating institutions collected whole blood in K2EDTA tubes following their own protocols. For TCRbeta analysis, collaborator samples were shipped as frozen whole blood, as isolated PBMCs, or as DNA extracted from either sample type. A distance of 10 bases separates the germline ends of V and J, which lose 4 bases and 0 bases respectively. Per the germline V gene, SGHRS is the CDR1 and YFSETQ is the CDR2. The CDR3 measures 14 amino acids from cysteine to phenylalanine. Only the CDR3 region is kept as DNA, spanning 42 bases read in frame from base 1. TCRbeta CDR3 regions were amplified from genomic DNA using the immunoSEQ Assay, a bias-controlled multiplex PCR. Processing in the source paper ran as follows. The number of nucleated cells in each sample was estimated from the amplification of reference gene primers within the assay. Sequence reads were collapsed and filtered to measure the absolute abundance of every unique TCRbeta CDR3 rearrangement. Productive Simpson clonality was computed per sample as the square root of Simpson's diversity index over productive rearrangements. TCRdb took this table from immuneACCESS and kept in-frame rearrangements with V and J called. Such tables lack part of the clones; where checked against another copy, unresolved V genes explain under half of the gap, and the rest is unexplained. The V and J calls and the clone size are those of that table, but D and trimming were determined from the DNA. The sample profile shows approximately 190,000 clones; 82% of them were found once. About 8% of the sample rests with the top ten.

Study-wide conclusions, independent of this receptor: Clinical and demographic metadata were provided uncurated, with the amount varying by source and participant.

This sequence uses TRBV5-1 and TRBJ1-1; no confident D gene assignment can be made. This sequence originates from an older woman with COVID-19, enrolled during active disease. Source material: peripheral blood. The DNA sequence is TGCGCCAGCAGCGAGGGTGCGGTGAACACTGAAGCTTTCTTT. Its coded protein is CASSEGAVNTEAFF.